This TCR beta chain was documented in a study of blood T cells in healthy people across ages. The use of a sample-barcoded 5' primer and a J-beta primer mix characterized a second PCR of roughly 6 to 11 cycles. Each CDR3 protein gets one entry after TCRdb re-called the 5' RACE reads with MiXCR. The sample lists fewer than 700,000 distinct CDR3 sequences; around half were seen once. The CDR3 consists of 14 residues. The germline CDR1 and CDR2 sequences are MDHEN and SYDVKM. The trim removed 4 bases at V and 4 bases at J, leaving 4 bases unmatched. This clonotype came up a few times. The genes are TRBV28 and TRBJ1-2; 9 positions match TRBD1. Sample: blood. The TCR comes from an elderly man in good health. CDR3 protein: CASSSGQGTYGYTF. The CDR3, as DNA: TGTGCCAGCAGTTCAGGACAGGGGACCTATGGCTACACCTTC.